A single sample gave rise to the 19 T cell receptor beta chains below, sequenced in a study of T-cell memory formation after mild COVID-19. In TCRdb, the 5' RACE reads were re-called with MiXCR into one record per CDR3 protein. Found here are around 450,000 distinct CDR3 sequences, approximately 24% of them singletons; the top ten hold 8.8%. The sample comprised PBMCs or a T cell subset sorted from them (not recorded which). The source of these receptors is an adult woman who had mild COVID-19 (a few samples of this study predate the infection). Cell type and time point are not known.

The chain combines TRBV9 with TRBJ1-1; D is undetermined. CDR1 and CDR2 (germline): SGDLS, YYNGEE. V was clipped by 0 bases and J by 1 base, with 10 bases between them. The CDR3 is made up of 15 amino acids. This CDR3 is CASSVEVGKNTEAFF. As DNA, the CDR3 is TGTGCCAGCAGCGTAGAGGTAGGGAAGAACACTGAAGCTTTCTTT. Supplemented by reference TRBV9 and TRBJ1-1, the full variable domain reads DSGVTQTPKHLITATGQRVTLRCSPRSGDLSVYWYQQSLDQGLQFLIQYYNGEERAKGNILERFSAQQFPDLHSELNLSSLELGDSALYFCASSVEVGKNTEAFFGQGTRLTVV.

In its sample, this clonotype was seen many times. The chain links TRBV5-1 to TRBJ2-3; D remains ambiguous. The V gene lost 1 base and the J gene lost 6 bases, with 12 bases spanning the gap. Germline-derived CDR1 and CDR2 are SGHRS and YFSETQ. This CDR3 is 14 amino acids long. The CDR3 reads CASSLSAEKDTQYF. The CDR3 DNA reads TGCGCCAGCAGCTTGTCTGCAGAGAAGGATACGCAGTATTTT.

In its sample, this clonotype was seen a few times. The gene calls are TRBV5-1 and TRBJ1-1; D not resolved. The CDR3 runs to 14 residues. Trimming took 4 bases from V and 5 from J, leaving 15 bases between them. Germline V CDR1 and CDR2: SGHRS, YFSETQ. CDR3 sequence reads: CASSRRTGGTEAFF. CDR3 in DNA: TGCGCCAGCAGCAGAAGGACGGGAGGAACTGAAGCTTTCTTT.

This clonotype appeared many times. The chain employs TRBV6-5 and TRBJ2-1; the match to TRBD1 covers 8 bases. In germline, CDR1 is MNHEY, CDR2 SVGAGI. The J segment lost 5 bases and the V segment lost 2 bases, leaving 8 bases of the junction unmatched. This CDR3 is built from 16 residues. CDR3 residues: CASSYAPGTGDNEQFF. The DNA for the CDR3 is TGTGCCAGCAGTTACGCCCCCGGGACAGGCGACAATGAGCAGTTCTTC.

The chain links TRBV7-2 to TRBJ2-3, with D perhaps matching TRBD1 (6 bases). The V gene's germline CDR1 is SGHTA and CDR2 FQGNSA. V was trimmed by 3 bases and J by 4 bases, leaving 8 bases between them. The CDR3 runs 13 residues. CDR3 region: CASSFGTSDTQYF. Written as DNA, the CDR3 is TGTGCCAGCAGCTTCGGGACATCAGATACGCAGTATTTT.

In this sample, this clonotype turned up a few times. This chain connects TRBV29-1 to TRBJ2-1; 12 nucleotides align to TRBD2. V gave up 4 bases and J gave up 0 bases; unmatched junction bases: 7. CDR3 length equals 17 residues. Germline V gene sequence: CDR1 SQVTM, CDR2 ANQGSEA. As DNA, the CDR3 is TGCAGCGTTGTCGGGACTAGCGGGCGAGTCTCCTACAATGAGCAGTTCTTC. It translates to CSVVGTSGRVSYNEQFF.

This clonotype has just a few counts. This chain uses TRBV11-2 with TRBJ2-7, with a tentative D call TRBD1 (6 bases). V shed 5 bases and J shed 3 bases, with 17 bases lying between them. The CDR3 is 15 amino acids. Germline values: CDR1 SGHAT, CDR2 FQNNGV. DNA of the CDR3: TGTGCCAGCAGCACAATCCGGGACAAAAACTACGAGCAGTACTTC. Protein: CASSTIRDKNYEQYF.

This clonotype occurred a few times. The rearrangement uses TRBV7-9 and TRBJ2-5, with 11 bases matching TRBD2. The CDR3 length is 15 residues. V lost 5 bases and J lost 4; bases outside the gene matches: 6. Germline lookup yields CDR1 SEHNR and CDR2 FQNEAQ (reference sequence). CDR3 bases: TGTGCCAGCAGCCGTGGACTAGCGGGTGGAGAGACCCAGTACTTC. This translates into CASSRGLAGGETQYF.

This clonotype was seen a handful of times. The chain combines TRBV20-1 with TRBJ2-2; 7 positions agree with TRBD2. V was pared by 2 bases and J by 1 base, with 4 bases of the junction left unmatched. The CDR3 is made up of 15 amino acids. Germline loops: CDR1 DFQATT, CDR2 SNEGSKA (reference sequence). The DNA of the CDR3 is TGCAGTGCTAGAATGAGCGGGAAGAACACCGGGGAGCTGTTTTTT. Amino acid sequence: CSARMSGKNTGELFF.

The J gene is TRBJ1-6, the V gene TRBV28, with D maybe TRBD1 (5 bases). The CDR3 totals 15 residues. Trimming cost V 2 bases and J 6 bases, with 11 bases left between them. Germline V gives CDR1 MDHEN, CDR2 SYDVKM. CDR3 sequence reads: CASSLTGPVNSPLHF. As DNA, the CDR3 is TGTGCCAGCAGTTTAACAGGACCGGTTAATTCACCCCTCCACTTT.

This clonotype was recorded at least ten times. This chain joins TRBV6-2 or TRBV6-3 and TRBJ2-1, with 8 bases that match TRBD1. CDR3 length: 14 amino acids. Looked up from germline, CDR1 is MNHEY and CDR2 is SVGEGT. The ends lost 7 bases at V and 6 bases at J; junction bases unmatched: 8. The CDR3, as DNA: TGTGCCAGCATCCCAGGGGGCCTTTCCAATGAGCAGTTCTTC. It yields the protein CASIPGGLSNEQFF.

The V call is TRBV20-1, the J call TRBJ2-7, with D maybe TRBD2 (6 bases). Germline CDR1 and CDR2: DFQATT and SNEGSKA (reference sequence). V lost 5 bases and J 1 base, leaving 9 bases between the germline ends. The CDR3 has 12 residues. The CDR3 nucleotides are TGCAGTGCTCAGGGACTTTCCTACGAGCAGTACTTC. Translation: CSAQGLSYEQYF.

A few counts support this clonotype. This chain connects TRBV4-2 to TRBJ2-3; D remains unclear. V dropped 0 bases and J dropped 1 base, with 11 bases sitting between them. CDR1 LGHNA and CDR2 YNFKEQ come from the germline V gene. This CDR3 spans 16 amino acids. The DNA for the CDR3 is TGTGCCAGCAGCCAAGAGGCCTTAGGAGGCACAGATACGCAGTATTTT. Its translation is CASSQEALGGTDTQYF.

The V gene is TRBV12-3 or TRBV12-4, the J gene TRBJ1-1; D is uncertain. The V end was cut by 5 bases, the J end by 5 bases, with 15 bases between. This CDR3 spans 14 amino acids. CDR3: CASSPYPELTEAFF. Here the CDR3 DNA reads TGTGCCAGCAGTCCCTACCCAGAATTGACTGAAGCTTTCTTT.

The chain combines TRBV3-1 with TRBJ2-1, with no clear D. Trimming cost V 0 bases and J 15 bases, with 12 bases left between them. Germline values: CDR1 LGHDT, CDR2 YNNKEL (reference sequence). This CDR3 has 12 amino acids. The CDR3 region has the DNA TGTGCCAGCAGCCAAGATGGAAGGCTAGGGTTCTTC. It is translated as CASSQDGRLGFF.

V usage is TRBV5-1 and J usage is TRBJ2-5, with 8 bases identical to TRBD2. V was clipped by 5 bases and J by 2 bases; unmatched bases: 5. This CDR3 comprises 14 residues. CDR1 is SGHRS and CDR2 is YFSETQ in the germline V gene. This CDR3 is CASRSLAGQETQYF. The CDR3 nucleotides read TGCGCCAGCAGGTCCCTAGCGGGTCAAGAGACCCAGTACTTC.

The rearrangement links TRBV6-6 to TRBJ1-3; the D is unclear. This CDR3 is 19 amino acids long. V lost 2 bases to trimming and J lost 0 bases, with 20 bases between them. CDR1 MNHNY and CDR2 SVGAGI come from the germline V gene (reference sequence). CDR3 protein: CASSYDPATNVPSGNTIYF. The CDR3 DNA follows: TGTGCCAGCAGTTACGATCCCGCGACGAATGTCCCCTCTGGAAACACCATATATTTT.

The chain recombines TRBV27 with TRBJ1-6; D not resolved. The CDR3 covers 11 residues. Germline V lookup: CDR1 MNHEY, CDR2 SMNVEV (reference sequence). With 8 bases removed from V and 7 bases from J, the gap between germline ends came to 6 bases. The CDR3 reads CASGANSPLHF. The CDR3 DNA sequence: TGTGCCAGCGGAGCCAATTCACCCCTCCACTTT.

This rearrangement joins TRBV6-5 to TRBJ1-2, with 10 bases aligning to TRBD1. CDR1 MNHEY and CDR2 SVGAGI come from the germline V gene. This CDR3 comprises 21 residues. Unmatched junction bases numbered 20, after V lost 0 bases and J lost 4 bases. The CDR3 loop reads CASSYSAFFRMTGGETYGYTF. Written as DNA, the CDR3 is TGTGCCAGCAGTTACTCCGCCTTTTTTAGGATGACAGGGGGCGAAACCTATGGCTACACCTTC.